This is a list of T cell receptor beta chains from one sample in a study of response to subunit inactivated influenza vaccine. MiXCR, applied by TCRdb to the RT-PCR reads, yields one record per CDR3 protein. The sample carries approximately 490,000 distinct CDR3 sequences, around 7.9% recorded once. Sequencing used PBMCs from blood, obtained less than 25 months after vaccination. The source is a man aged 50 to 69 who received an inactivated influenza vaccine. CDR3s include the opening cysteine and the closing phenylalanine or tryptophan. A D gene is named only where the DNA matches it firmly. Expanded clones are given a class, and other clones once, few, many or no size at all.

many | TRBJ1-5 | TRBV20-1 | - | TGCAGTGCGAGAGGGGGAGCCAGGAACAATCAGCCCCAGCATTTT | CSARGGARNNQPQHF
few | TRBJ2-3 | TRBV7-9 | - | TGTGCCAGCAGCTTAGACGCCGTTGCTACGCAGTATTTT | CASSLDAVATQYF
few | TRBJ1-4 | TRBV5-1 | - | TGCGCCAGCAGCTTGAGGAGGGGAGATGAAAAACTGTTTTTT | CASSLRRGDEKLFF
- | TRBJ2-3 | TRBV20-1 | TRBD1 | TGCAGTGCTAGCCCGGACAGGGGGCGCGGAGATACGCAGTATTTT | CSASPDRGRGDTQYF
- | TRBJ2-3 | TRBV28 | TRBD1 | TGTGCCAGCAGTTTACTTCTAGGACAGGGGGGAAGTACCTCAGATACGCAGTATTTT | CASSLLLGQGGSTSDTQYF
- | TRBJ1-2 | TRBV14 | - | TGTGCCAGCAGCCAAGTTCCCGCCAGGGGCTACACCTTC | CASSQVPARGYTF
many | TRBJ2-7 | TRBV10-3 | - | TGTGCCATCAGTGAGCATTCTCTCTTACCTACCTCCTACGAGCAGTACTTC | CAISEHSLLPTSYEQYF
many | TRBJ2-3 | TRBV20-1 | - | TGCAGTGCTATCGAGTCCTATCCCGATACGCAGTATTTT | CSAIESYPDTQYF
- | TRBJ1-2 | TRBV12-3/TRBV12-4 | - | TGTGCCAGCAGTCGAACAGGGACTTATGGCTACACCTTC | CASSRTGTYGYTF
few | TRBJ2-7 | TRBV20-1 | TRBD2 | TGCAGTGGCTTCTTCCTAGCGGCCTCCTACGAGCAGTACTTC | CSGFFLAASYEQYF
few | TRBJ2-7 | TRBV6-2/TRBV6-3 | TRBD2 | TGTGCCAGCCAACTGGGGGGGAGCTCCTACGAGCAGTACTTC | CASQLGGSSYEQYF
few | TRBJ2-5 | TRBV7-2 | TRBD2 | TGTGCCAGCAGCTTACTAGCGGGAAGCGGGGCTGAGACCCAGTACTTC | CASSLLAGSGAETQYF
- | TRBJ2-5 | TRBV6-1 | TRBD2 | TGTGCCAGCAGTCTAGCGGGGGAACCCCAAGAGACCCAGTACTTC | CASSLAGEPQETQYF
- | TRBJ2-1 | TRBV9 | - | TGTGCCTGCGGATCACCCACATCGGTCTGGAGCGGCAATGAGCAGTTCTTC | CACGSPTSVWSGNEQFF
few | TRBJ2-3 | TRBV7-9 | TRBD2 | TGTGCCAGCAGCTTAGCTCGGCTAGCGGTATCAGATACGCAGTATTTT | CASSLARLAVSDTQYF
few | TRBJ2-7 | TRBV29-1 | TRBD1 | TGCAGCGTTGAAGAGGGGGGGAGGACAGGGGATAGGGGCGAGCAGTACTTC | CSVEEGGRTGDRGEQYF
few | TRBJ1-1 | TRBV6-1 | - | TGTGCCAGCAGTCCCCGGGTCTCGAACACTGAAGCTTTCTTT | CASSPRVSNTEAFF
few | TRBJ1-2 | TRBV20-1 | TRBD1 | TGCAGTGCTCCCCTTTTGATGGGACAGGGTTCTGGCTACACCTTC | CSAPLLMGQGSGYTF
many | TRBJ1-5 | TRBV12-3/TRBV12-4 | - | TGTGCCAGCAGAATGGGAACAGGGAGCCAGCCCCAGCATTTT | CASRMGTGSQPQHF
few | TRBJ1-5 | TRBV29-1 | - | TGCAGCGTTCGGGACACTGGGTCTGAGCCCCAGCATTTT | CSVRDTGSEPQHF
- | TRBJ2-2 | TRBV4-1 | TRBD2 | TGCGCCAGCAGCCAAGTGGTCACTAGCGGGTATAACACCGGGGAGCTGTTTTTT | CASSQVVTSGYNTGELFF
few | TRBJ2-7 | TRBV5-4 | - | TGTGCCAGCAGCTCGCCGGCAGGGGTGCAGTACTTC | CASSSPAGVQYF
many | TRBJ2-2 | TRBV5-1 | - | TGCGCCAGCAGCTTGGGTCAGGGAAACACCGGGGAGCTGTTTTTT | CASSLGQGNTGELFF
- | TRBJ1-5 | TRBV24-1 | TRBD1 | TGTGCCACCAGCGCAACAGGGGGCTTCAATCAGCCCCAGCATTTT | CATSATGGFNQPQHF
few | TRBJ2-6 | TRBV7-2 | - | TGTGCCAGCAGCTTAGTGTCGGGGGCAAGGGCCAACGTCCTGACTTTC | CASSLVSGARANVLTF
- | TRBJ2-5 | TRBV9 | TRBD2 | TGTGCCAGCAGCGTAGGGCCAGCGGGAGGAGGGGGGGCCCAGTACTTC | CASSVGPAGGGGAQYF
- | TRBJ2-3 | TRBV7-8 | - | TGTGCCAGCAGCTTAGGCGTCTTCGGGGGTAAAAGCGCAGATACGCAGTATTTT | CASSLGVFGGKSADTQYF
few | TRBJ2-7 | TRBV7-6 | - | TGTGCCAGCAGCTCCTTGACGGGGACCTCCTACGAGCAGTACTTC | CASSSLTGTSYEQYF
many | TRBJ1-3 | TRBV12-3/TRBV12-4 | TRBD1 | TGTGCCAGCAGTGTAATGACAGGGGGCGAAAACACCATATATTTT | CASSVMTGGENTIYF
many | TRBJ2-3 | TRBV28 | TRBD1 | TGTGCCAGCAGTTCCTGGGACAGCCGAGGGGATACGCAGTATTTT | CASSSWDSRGDTQYF
few | TRBJ2-7 | TRBV7-6 | - | TGTGCCAGCAGCTACGGACTCGCCGGTCTGCAGTACTTC | CASSYGLAGLQYF
- | TRBJ2-7 | TRBV7-2 | TRBD2 | TGTGCCAGCAGCTTAGGTTCAACTAGCGGGGCCTCGGAGCAGTACTTC | CASSLGSTSGASEQYF
few | TRBJ2-3 | TRBV4-1 | - | TGCGCCAGCAGCCTTGAGGGGAACACAGATACGCAGTATTTT | CASSLEGNTDTQYF
few | TRBJ1-1 | TRBV27 | - | TGTGCCAGCAGTTTATCGTGGTTGGGGAGTGAAGCTTTCTTT | CASSLSWLGSEAFF
- | TRBJ2-1 | TRBV6-1 | TRBD2 | TGTGCCAGCAGTGCGGGACTAGCGCGCTACAATGAGCAGTTCTTC | CASSAGLARYNEQFF
few | TRBJ1-4 | TRBV9 | TRBD1 | TGTGCCAGCAGCGTGGGACAGCCCAAGGGGGAAAAACTGTTTTTT | CASSVGQPKGEKLFF
many | TRBJ2-1 | TRBV7-8 | - | TGTGCCAGCAGCTACGGCGCTTACAATGAGCAGTTCTTC | CASSYGAYNEQFF
- | TRBJ2-7 | TRBV5-1 | - | TGCGCCAGCAGCTTTTACGGGACCGCCTTAAACGAGCAGTACTTC | CASSFYGTALNEQYF
few | TRBJ2-2 | TRBV11-2 | - | TGTGCCAGCAGCTTCAGATCAGGCAACCCTAACACCGGGGAGCTGTTTTTT | CASSFRSGNPNTGELFF
- | TRBJ2-2 | TRBV5-1 | TRBD2 | TGCGCCAGCAGCTTGCCGGGACTAGCGGGAGCCGGGGAGCTGTTTTTT | CASSLPGLAGAGELFF
few | TRBJ2-7 | TRBV10-3 | TRBD2 | TGTGCCATCAGTGCAGAGCGGGGCACCTCCTACGAGCAGTACTTC | CAISAERGTSYEQYF
many | TRBJ2-5 | TRBV7-2 | - | TGTGCCAGCAGCTTAGCGATTGGACAGCCCCAAGAGACCCAGTACTTC | CASSLAIGQPQETQYF
few | TRBJ1-4 | TRBV18 | - | TGTGCCAGCTCACCACCTTCCAACGGAGAAAAACTGTTTTTT | CASSPPSNGEKLFF
- | TRBJ2-3 | TRBV2 | TRBD1 | TGTGCCAGCAGTGAGATTCAGGGGGCCAAAAATACGCAGTATTTT | CASSEIQGAKNTQYF
many | TRBJ2-2 | TRBV12-3/TRBV12-4 | - | TGTGCCAGCAGTTTAGCGAACACCGGGGAGCTGTTTTTT | CASSLANTGELFF
- | TRBJ2-2 | TRBV7-2 | - | TGTGCCAGCAGCTTAGTAGAAAGCACCGGGGAGCTGTTTTTT | CASSLVESTGELFF
many | TRBJ2-1 | TRBV4-3 | - | TGCGCCAGCAGCCAAGATCACCGGACTGAGAATGAGCAGTTCTTC | CASSQDHRTENEQFF
few | TRBJ1-5 | TRBV20-1 | - | TGCAGTGCTACAGACACAAGTAGCAATCAGCCCCAGCATTTT | CSATDTSSNQPQHF
- | TRBJ2-7 | TRBV7-2 | TRBD2 | TGTGCCAGCAGCTTTACTAGCGGCTACGAGCAGTACTTC | CASSFTSGYEQYF
- | TRBJ2-7 | TRBV20-1 | - | TGCAGTGCTACCGGCCCCACAGGGATAGGGGCCTACGAGCAGTACTTC | CSATGPTGIGAYEQYF
few | TRBJ2-1 | TRBV18 | - | TGTGCCAGCTCACTCACTCCGGGTAATTACAATGAGCAGTTCTTC | CASSLTPGNYNEQFF
- | TRBJ2-1 | TRBV9 | TRBD2 | TGTGCCAGCAGCGCCGGGACTAGCGGTTCTTACAATGAGCAGTTCTTC | CASSAGTSGSYNEQFF
- | TRBJ2-3 | TRBV12-3/TRBV12-4 | TRBD2 | TGTGCCAGCAGTACCGGTGGTAGCGGGAGGGCCCTGGCAGATACGCAGTATTTT | CASSTGGSGRALADTQYF
few | TRBJ1-1 | TRBV3-1 | - | TGTGCCAGCAGCCAAGGGGCAGGGCTGTCGAACACTGAAGCTTTCTTT | CASSQGAGLSNTEAFF
many | TRBJ1-2 | TRBV29-1 | - | TGCAGCGTTAGACAGAGTTCCTATGGCTACACCTTC | CSVRQSSYGYTF
- | TRBJ2-1 | TRBV20-1 | - | TGCAGTGCTAGAATCCGGGATGAGCAGTTCTTC | CSARIRDEQFF